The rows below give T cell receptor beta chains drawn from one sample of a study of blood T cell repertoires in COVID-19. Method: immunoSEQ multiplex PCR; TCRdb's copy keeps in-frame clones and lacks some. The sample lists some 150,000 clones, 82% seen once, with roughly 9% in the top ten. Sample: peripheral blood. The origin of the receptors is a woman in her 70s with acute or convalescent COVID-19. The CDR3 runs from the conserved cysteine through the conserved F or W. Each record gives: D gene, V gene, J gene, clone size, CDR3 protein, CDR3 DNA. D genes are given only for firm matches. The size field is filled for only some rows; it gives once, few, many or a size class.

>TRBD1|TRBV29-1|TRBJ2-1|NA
CSVVGQGYNEQFF
TGCAGCGTTGTTGGACAGGGCTACAATGAGCAGTTCTTC
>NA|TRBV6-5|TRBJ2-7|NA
CASSATRVREQYF
TGTGCCAGCAGCGCGACTCGGGTTCGCGAGCAGTACTTC
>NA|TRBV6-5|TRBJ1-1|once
CASTITIGVTEAFF
TGTGCCAGCACCATAACGATCGGGGTCACTGAAGCTTTCTTT
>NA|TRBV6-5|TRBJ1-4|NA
CASSYSTQGSEKLFF
TGTGCCAGCAGTTACTCGACGCAGGGGTCAGAAAAACTGTTTTTT
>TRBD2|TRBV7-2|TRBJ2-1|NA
CASSPPGLAMNEQFF
TGTGCCAGCAGCCCGCCGGGACTAGCAATGAATGAGCAGTTCTTC
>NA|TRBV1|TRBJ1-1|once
CTSNRGHGQKDTEAFF
TGCACCAGCAACAGGGGGCACGGTCAGAAGGACACTGAAGCTTTCTTT
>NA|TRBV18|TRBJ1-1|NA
CASSPDSGGVTEAFF
TGTGCCAGCTCACCCGACAGTGGGGGGGTCACTGAAGCTTTCTTT
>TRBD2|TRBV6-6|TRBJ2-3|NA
CASSPLSGGGSTDTQYF
TGTGCCAGCAGTCCGCTTAGCGGGGGGGGTAGCACAGATACGCAGTATTTT
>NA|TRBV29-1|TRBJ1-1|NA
CSVGRAMDTEAFF
TGCAGCGTTGGGAGGGCTATGGACACTGAAGCTTTCTTT
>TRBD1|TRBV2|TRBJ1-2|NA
CASSIGQGIYGYTF
TGTGCCAGCAGCATTGGACAGGGCATTTATGGCTACACCTTC
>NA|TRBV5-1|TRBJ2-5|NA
CASSFLTSETQYF
TGCGCCAGCAGCTTCCTGACATCAGAGACCCAGTACTTC
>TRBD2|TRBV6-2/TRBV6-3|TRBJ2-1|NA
CASSSLAGDYNEQFF
TGTGCCAGCAGTTCTCTAGCGGGAGACTACAATGAGCAGTTCTTC
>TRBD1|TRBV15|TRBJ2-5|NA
CATSRDRTGGRETQYF
TGTGCCACCAGCAGAGATCGAACAGGGGGCAGGGAGACCCAGTACTTC
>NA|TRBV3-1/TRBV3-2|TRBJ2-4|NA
CASSQDYPSTTNIQYF
TGTGCCAGCAGCCAAGATTATCCTAGTACTACAAACATTCAGTACTTC
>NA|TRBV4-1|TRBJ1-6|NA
CASSQTGYDSPLHF
TGCGCCAGCAGCCAAACAGGGTACGATTCACCCCTCCACTTT
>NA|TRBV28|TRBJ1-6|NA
CASSPNYSSGDSHF
TGTGCCAGCAGTCCAAACTACTCCTCAGGGGATTCCCACTTT
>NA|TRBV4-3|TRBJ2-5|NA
CASSHPLYADKETQYF
TGCGCCAGCAGCCATCCTCTCTATGCCGATAAAGAGACCCAGTACTTC
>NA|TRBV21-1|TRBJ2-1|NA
CASSNGWGEFSDEQFF
TGTGCCAGCAGCAATGGGTGGGGGGAATTCAGCGATGAGCAGTTCTTC
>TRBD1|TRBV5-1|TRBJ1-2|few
CASSEGTGRDGYTF
TGCGCCAGCAGCGAAGGGACAGGCCGAGATGGCTACACCTTC
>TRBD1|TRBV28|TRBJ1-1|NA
CASRLDRMNTEAFF
TGTGCCAGCAGACTGGACAGGATGAACACTGAAGCTTTCTTT
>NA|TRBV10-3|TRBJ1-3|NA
CAISERGHLGGNTIYF
TGTGCCATCAGTGAGAGGGGACACCTGGGGGGAAACACCATATATTTT
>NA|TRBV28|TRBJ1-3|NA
CASRGVHSGNTIYF
TGTGCCAGCAGGGGCGTTCACTCTGGAAACACCATATATTTT
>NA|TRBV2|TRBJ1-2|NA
CASRSDSLYGYTF
TGTGCCAGCAGGAGTGACAGCCTCTATGGCTACACCTTC
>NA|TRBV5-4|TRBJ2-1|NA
CASSSGQLPYNEQFF
TGTGCCAGCAGCTCCGGACAGCTTCCCTACAATGAGCAGTTCTTC
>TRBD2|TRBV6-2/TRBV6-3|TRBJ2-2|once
CASSLAGVLAGELFF
TGTGCCAGCAGTCTAGCGGGAGTCCTCGCCGGGGAGCTGTTTTTT
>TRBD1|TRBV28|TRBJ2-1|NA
CASSHGTGLSYNEQFF
TGTGCCAGCAGCCACGGGACAGGGCTTTCCTACAATGAGCAGTTCTTC
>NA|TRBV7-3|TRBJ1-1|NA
CASSSGTATEAFF
TGTGCCAGCAGCTCCGGCACAGCCACTGAAGCTTTCTTT
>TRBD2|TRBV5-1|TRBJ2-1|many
CASSFELAGEYNEQFF
TGCGCCAGCAGCTTTGAACTAGCGGGGGAATACAATGAGCAGTTCTTC
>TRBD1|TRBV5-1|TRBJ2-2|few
CASSPRQGSTGELFF
TGCGCCAGCAGCCCCCGACAGGGGAGCACCGGGGAGCTGTTTTTT
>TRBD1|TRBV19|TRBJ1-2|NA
CASSIGTGSYGYTF
TGTGCCAGTAGTATCGGGACAGGGAGTTATGGCTACACCTTC
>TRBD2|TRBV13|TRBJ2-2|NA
CASSLLGTRDTGELFF
TGTGCCAGCAGCTTATTAGGGACTAGAGACACCGGGGAGCTGTTTTTT
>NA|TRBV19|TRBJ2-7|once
CASSYRVASYEQYF
TGTGCCAGTAGTTACAGGGTAGCCTCCTACGAGCAGTACTTC
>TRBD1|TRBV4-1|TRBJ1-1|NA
CASSQYRGPAFF
TGCGCCAGCAGCCAATACAGGGGGCCAGCTTTCTTT
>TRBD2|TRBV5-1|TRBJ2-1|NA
CASSLAGGSGRDEQFF
TGCGCCAGCAGCTTGGCCGGTGGTAGCGGGAGAGATGAGCAGTTCTTC
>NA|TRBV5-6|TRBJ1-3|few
CASSLGTVSPGNTIYF
TGTGCCAGCAGCTTGGGGACAGTCTCTCCTGGAAACACCATATATTTT
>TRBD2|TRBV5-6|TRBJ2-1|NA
CASSFLAGGHEQFF
TGTGCCAGCAGCTTCCTAGCGGGAGGACATGAGCAGTTCTTC
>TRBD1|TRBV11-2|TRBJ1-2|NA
CASSSGTGGGGYTF
TGTGCCAGCAGCTCCGGGACAGGGGGCGGTGGCTACACCTTC
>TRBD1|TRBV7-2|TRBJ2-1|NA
CASIQTGGLSNEQFF
TGTGCCAGCATCCAGACAGGGGGTCTGAGCAATGAGCAGTTCTTC
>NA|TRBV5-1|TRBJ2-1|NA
CASSLDSYNEQFF
TGCGCCAGCAGCTTGGACAGCTACAATGAGCAGTTCTTC
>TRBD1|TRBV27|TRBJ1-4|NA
CASRFSAGTGATNEKLFF
TGTGCCAGCAGGTTCAGCGCCGGGACAGGGGCAACTAATGAAAAACTGTTTTTT
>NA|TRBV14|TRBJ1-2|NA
CASSQVQGNYGYTF
TGTGCCAGCAGCCAAGTGCAGGGGAACTATGGCTACACCTTC
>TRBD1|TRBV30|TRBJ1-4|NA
CAWDIGTGGRKLFF
TGTGCCTGGGACATCGGGACAGGGGGCCGAAAACTGTTTTTT
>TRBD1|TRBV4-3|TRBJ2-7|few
CASSQEEGTGGYEQYF
TGCGCCAGCAGCCAAGAGGAGGGGACAGGGGGCTACGAGCAGTACTTC
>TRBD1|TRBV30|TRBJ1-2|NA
CAWSRNRGGVGGYTF
TGTGCCTGGAGTCGAAACAGGGGAGGCGTAGGCGGCTACACCTTC
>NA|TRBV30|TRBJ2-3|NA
CACQRDSAFTDTQYF
TGTGCCTGTCAAAGAGACTCGGCGTTCACAGATACGCAGTATTTT
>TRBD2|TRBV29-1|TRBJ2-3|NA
CSVELGTSGITSTDTQYF
TGCAGCGTTGAACTTGGGACTAGCGGGATAACTAGCACAGATACGCAGTATTTT
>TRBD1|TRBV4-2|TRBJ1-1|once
CASSPPRTGRANTEAFF
TGTGCCAGCAGCCCCCCCAGGACAGGGAGGGCGAACACTGAAGCTTTCTTT
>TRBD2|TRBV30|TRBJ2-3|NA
CAWSVGGGSDTQYF
TGTGCCTGGAGTGTGGGCGGGGGATCAGATACGCAGTATTTT
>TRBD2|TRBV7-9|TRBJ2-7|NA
CASSMTSGGPSPSYEQYF
TGTGCCAGCAGCATGACTAGCGGGGGTCCCTCCCCCTCATACGAGCAGTACTTC
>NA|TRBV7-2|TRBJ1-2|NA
CASSLRSGTDYGYTF
TGTGCCAGCAGCTTACGATCAGGCACAGACTATGGCTACACCTTC
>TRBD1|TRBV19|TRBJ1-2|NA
CASSATGQGAPNYGYTF
TGTGCCAGTAGCGCTACGGGACAGGGAGCACCTAACTATGGCTACACCTTC
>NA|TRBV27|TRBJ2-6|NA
CASRAPGLSGANVLTF
TGTGCCAGCCGGGCACCGGGACTCTCTGGGGCCAACGTCCTGACTTTC
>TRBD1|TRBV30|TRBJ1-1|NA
CAWSGDREKGAFF
TGTGCCTGGAGTGGGGACAGGGAGAAGGGAGCTTTCTTT
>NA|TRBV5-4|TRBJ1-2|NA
CASSLPGGDYGYTF
TGTGCCAGCAGCTTACCGGGGGGCGACTATGGCTACACCTTC
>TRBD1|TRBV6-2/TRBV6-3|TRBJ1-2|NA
CASSYSTGGEGYTF
TGTGCCAGCAGTTACTCGACAGGGGGAGAAGGCTACACCTTC
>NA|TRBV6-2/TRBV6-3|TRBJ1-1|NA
CASSDRTPLISWPRAFF
TGTGCCAGCAGTGACCGGACACCCTTGATAAGTTGGCCCCGAGCTTTCTTT
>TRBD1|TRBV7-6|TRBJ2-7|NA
CASSFGGTGSYEQYF
TGTGCCAGCAGCTTTGGCGGGACAGGGTCCTACGAGCAGTACTTC
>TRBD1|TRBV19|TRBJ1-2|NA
CASSTDRGNYGYTF
TGTGCCAGTAGTACCGACAGGGGAAATTATGGCTACACCTTC
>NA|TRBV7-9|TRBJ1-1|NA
CASSSWTELAAFF
TGTGCCAGCAGCTCCTGGACAGAATTGGCAGCTTTCTTT